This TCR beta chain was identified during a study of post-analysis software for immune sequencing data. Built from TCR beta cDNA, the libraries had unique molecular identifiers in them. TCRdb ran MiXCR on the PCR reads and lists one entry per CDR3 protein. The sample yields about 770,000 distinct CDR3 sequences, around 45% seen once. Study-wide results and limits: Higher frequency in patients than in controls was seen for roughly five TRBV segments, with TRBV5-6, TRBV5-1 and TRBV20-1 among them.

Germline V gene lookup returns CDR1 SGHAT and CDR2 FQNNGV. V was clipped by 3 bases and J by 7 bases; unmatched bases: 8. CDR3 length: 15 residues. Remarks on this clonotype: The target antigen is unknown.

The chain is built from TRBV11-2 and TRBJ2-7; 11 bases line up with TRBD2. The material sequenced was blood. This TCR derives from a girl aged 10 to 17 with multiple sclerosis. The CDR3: CASSFSLAGGREQYF. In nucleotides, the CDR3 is TGTGCCAGCAGCTTTTCCCTAGCGGGAGGACGGGAGCAGTACTTC.